The source of this T cell receptor beta chain is a study of early T cells in non-severe SARS-CoV-2 infection. The wider study: Alpha and beta chains were unpaired, from unsorted whole-blood bulk RNA.

Unique molecular identifiers were attached to individual cDNA molecules. MiXCR, run by TCRdb on the 5' RACE reads, gives a single entry per CDR3 protein. Of under 70,000 distinct CDR3 sequences in the sample, 13% are singletons; the top ten hold almost 9.5%. V was cut by 3 bases and J by 6 bases, with 3 bases left in between. There are 11 residues in the CDR3. Germline CDR1 LNHNV, CDR2 YYDKDF (reference sequence). This sequence originates from an adult who was a healthcare worker with PCR-confirmed SARS-CoV-2 infection or an uninfected control (not recorded which). This chain joins TRBV15 and TRBJ2-1; D not resolved. The sequencing used whole blood, collected at baseline. The CDR3 nucleotides are TGTGCCACCAGCAGCCCCAATGAGCAGTTCTTC. This translates into CATSSPNEQFF.